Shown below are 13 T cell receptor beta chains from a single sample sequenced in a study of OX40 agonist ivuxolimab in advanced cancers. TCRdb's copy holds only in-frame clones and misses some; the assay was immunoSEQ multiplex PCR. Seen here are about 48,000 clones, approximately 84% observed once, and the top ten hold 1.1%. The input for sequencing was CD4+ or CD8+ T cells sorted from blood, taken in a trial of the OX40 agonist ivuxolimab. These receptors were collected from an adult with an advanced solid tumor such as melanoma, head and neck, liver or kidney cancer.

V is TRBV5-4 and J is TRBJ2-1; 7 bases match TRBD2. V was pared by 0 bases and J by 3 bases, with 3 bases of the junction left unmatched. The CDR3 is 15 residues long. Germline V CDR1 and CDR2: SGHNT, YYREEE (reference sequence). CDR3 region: CASSLESGNYNEQFF. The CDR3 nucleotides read TGTGCCAGCAGCTTGGAGAGCGGGAACTACAATGAGCAGTTCTTC. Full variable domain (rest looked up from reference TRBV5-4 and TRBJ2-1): ETGVTQSPTHLIKTRGQQVTLRCSSQSGHNTVSWYQQALGQGPQFIFQYYREEENGRGNFPPRFSGLQFPNYSSELNVNALELDDSALYLCASSLESGNYNEQFFGPGTRLTVL.

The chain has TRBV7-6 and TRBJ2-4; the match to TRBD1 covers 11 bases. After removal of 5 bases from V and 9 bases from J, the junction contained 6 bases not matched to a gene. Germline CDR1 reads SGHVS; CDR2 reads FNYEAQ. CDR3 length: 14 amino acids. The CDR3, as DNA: TGTGCCAGCAGCGGACCGGGACAGGGGGGCATTCAGTACTTC. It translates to CASSGPGQGGIQYF.

The CDR3 DNA reads TGTGCCAGCAGAGGACAGTTCAATCAGCCCCAGCATTTT. Translating it yields CASRGQFNQPQHF. The chain combines TRBV7-2 with TRBJ1-5; D may be TRBD1 (6 bases). The ends were cut back, 6 bases at V and 3 bases at J, with 9 bases in the middle. Germline loops: CDR1 SGHTA, CDR2 FQGNSA. CDR3 size: 13 residues.

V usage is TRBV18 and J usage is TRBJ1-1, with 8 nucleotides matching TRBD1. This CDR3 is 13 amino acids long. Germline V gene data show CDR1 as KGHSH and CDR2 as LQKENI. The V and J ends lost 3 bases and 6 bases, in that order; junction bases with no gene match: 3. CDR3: CASSPDRDAEAFF. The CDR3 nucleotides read TGTGCCAGCTCACCGGACAGGGACGCTGAAGCTTTCTTT.

The CDR3 sequence is CASTATGTDTQYF. The CDR3 DNA follows: TGTGCCAGCACTGCGACGGGTACAGATACGCAGTATTTT. The chain couples TRBV6-5 to TRBJ2-3; D remains unclear. Per germline, CDR1 MNHEY and CDR2 SVGAGI. This CDR3 spans 13 amino acids. Between the trimmed V and J ends, which lost 7 bases and 3 bases, there was a span of 11 bases.

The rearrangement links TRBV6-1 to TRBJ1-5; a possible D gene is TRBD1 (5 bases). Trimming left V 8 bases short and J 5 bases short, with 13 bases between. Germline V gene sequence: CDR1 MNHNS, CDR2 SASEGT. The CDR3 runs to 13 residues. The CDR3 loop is CASVDGGDQPQHF. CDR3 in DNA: TGTGCCAGCGTGGACGGGGGAGATCAGCCCCAGCATTTT.

The CDR3 region has the DNA TGTGCCAGCAGCTCTACAGGGGGCCCCCTTAACACTGAAGCTTTCTTT. This encodes CASSSTGGPLNTEAFF. The chain is built from TRBV13 and TRBJ1-1, with 9 bases aligning to TRBD1. In germline, CDR1 is PRHDT, CDR2 FYEKMQ (reference sequence). The V gene end was trimmed by 4 bases and the J gene end by 2 bases; junction bases not matched to a gene: 8. The CDR3 consists of 16 residues.

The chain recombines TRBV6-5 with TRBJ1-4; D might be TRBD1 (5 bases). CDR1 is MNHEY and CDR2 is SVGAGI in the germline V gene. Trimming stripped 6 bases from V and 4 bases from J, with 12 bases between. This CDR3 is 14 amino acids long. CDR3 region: CASSRGGNNEKLFF. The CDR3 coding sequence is TGTGCCAGCAGCCGGGGGGGGAATAATGAAAAACTGTTTTTT.

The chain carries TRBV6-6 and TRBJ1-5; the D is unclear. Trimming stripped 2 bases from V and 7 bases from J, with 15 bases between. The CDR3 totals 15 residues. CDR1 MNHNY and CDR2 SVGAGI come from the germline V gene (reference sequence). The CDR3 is CASSYLQNTHQPQHF. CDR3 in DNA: TGTGCCAGCAGTTACCTACAAAATACGCACCAGCCCCAGCATTTT.

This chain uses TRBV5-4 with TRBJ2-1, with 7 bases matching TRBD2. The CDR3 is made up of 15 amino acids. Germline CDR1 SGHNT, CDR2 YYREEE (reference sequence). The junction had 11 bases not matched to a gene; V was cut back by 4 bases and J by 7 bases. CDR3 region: CASSPNSGGTNEQFF. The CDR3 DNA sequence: TGTGCCAGCAGCCCTAACTCGGGGGGTACGAATGAGCAGTTCTTC.

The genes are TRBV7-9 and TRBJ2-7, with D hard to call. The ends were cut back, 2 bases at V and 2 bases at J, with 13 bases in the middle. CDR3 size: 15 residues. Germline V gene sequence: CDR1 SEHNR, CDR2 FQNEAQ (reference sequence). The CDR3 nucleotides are TGTGCCAGCAGCTTATCCGGGTTTTTTACCTACGAGCAGTACTTC. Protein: CASSLSGFFTYEQYF.

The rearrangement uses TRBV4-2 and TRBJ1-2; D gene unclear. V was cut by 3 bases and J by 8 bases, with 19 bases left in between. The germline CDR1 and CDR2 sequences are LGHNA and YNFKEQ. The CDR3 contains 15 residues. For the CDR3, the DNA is TGTGCCAGCAGCCAGGACCTTTTAGAGGGCCAGGGCTACACCTTC. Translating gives CASSQDLLEGQGYTF.

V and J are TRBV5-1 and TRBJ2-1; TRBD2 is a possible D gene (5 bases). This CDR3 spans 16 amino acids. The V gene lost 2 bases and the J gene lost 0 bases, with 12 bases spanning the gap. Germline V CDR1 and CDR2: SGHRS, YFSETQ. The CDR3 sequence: CASSFGSGSSYNEQFF. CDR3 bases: TGCGCCAGCAGCTTCGGGTCGGGGAGCTCCTACAATGAGCAGTTCTTC. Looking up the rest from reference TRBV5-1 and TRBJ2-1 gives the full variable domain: KAGVTQTPRYLIKTRGQQVTLSCSPISGHRSVSWYQQTPGQGLQFLFEYFSETQRNKGNFPGRFSGRQFSNSRSEMNVSTLELGDSALYLCASSFGSGSSYNEQFFGPGTRLTVL.